These T cell receptor beta chains were read from a single sample in a study of cytomegalovirus exposure and HLA in healthy donors. Generated by immunoSEQ multiplex PCR, the TCRdb table keeps only in-frame clones and is missing some. The table records around 190,000 clones, roughly 82% of them present only once. The sequenced material came from PBMCs. The receptors shown here come from a woman in her forties or fifties in good health and CMV-seronegative. Each CDR3 is given without its conserved first and last residue. Each record gives: V gene, J gene, CDR3 protein.

TRBV2	TRBJ2-1	ASGKTYVSYNEQF
TRBV15	TRBJ2-6	ATSSLLMTGSGANVLT
TRBV11-2	TRBJ2-1	ASSLEFQGTTRDEQF
TRBV6-5	TRBJ1-2	ASSYRGTDTNYGYT
TRBV6-6	TRBJ1-5	ASRPDFRGQPQH
TRBV10-3	TRBJ2-7	AISPGASSYEQY
TRBV7-2	TRBJ1-5	ASSAQGALNQPQH
TRBV28	TRBJ2-2	ASSVRGGSTGELF
TRBV9	TRBJ2-1	ASSHRDIRNEQF
TRBV7-9	TRBJ2-7	ASSWTALSSYEQY
TRBV7-2	TRBJ1-2	ASRIKGSRNYGYT
TRBV2	TRBJ2-5	ASNRLAGGQEY
TRBV6-1	TRBJ2-7	ASSEAGTGWGEQY
TRBV5-1	TRBJ2-5	ASSLEATSVAQETQY
TRBV7-9	TRBJ2-3	ASSPLGLAGGPSTQY
TRBV6-5	TRBJ2-2	ASSYSQTHTGELF
TRBV7-2	TRBJ2-7	ASSQDRGRNEQY
TRBV9	TRBJ2-3	ASSTSGRSTDTQY
TRBV4-1	TRBJ2-2	ASSFHRGNTGELF
TRBV30	TRBJ2-7	AWNSLAGDEQY
TRBV6-6	TRBJ2-2	ASSYLREVGELF
TRBV28	TRBJ2-7	ASRFLRDRAFEQY
TRBV7-2	TRBJ2-7	ASSSQGPAGGEQY
TRBV7-2	TRBJ1-1	ASSKQGI
TRBV5-1	TRBJ2-7	ASSLTGTGNEQY
TRBV28	TRBJ2-5	ASSPNIAVQETQY
TRBV4-3	TRBJ1-5	ASSQQSGGNQPQH
TRBV5-8	TRBJ2-7	ASSWSGQGTYEQY
TRBV15	TRBJ2-7	ATSRGRGKGYEQY
TRBV7-2	TRBJ1-4	ASSLVRGYNEKLF
TRBV25-1	TRBJ2-7	ASSDFGTGEQY
TRBV5-5	TRBJ1-5	ASSEGQNNQPQH
TRBV6-6	TRBJ2-7	ASSRLAGGYEQY
TRBV4-1	TRBJ2-7	ASSPSTGGGYEQY
TRBV2	TRBJ2-4	ASRRLAKNIQY
TRBV29-1	TRBJ2-3	SVAPLLGRTDTQY
TRBV6-5	TRBJ1-1	ASSYSPTELNTEAF
TRBV28	TRBJ1-2	ASSFRGTGTNYGYT
TRBV5-1	TRBJ2-3	ASSAVGDTQY
TRBV19	TRBJ1-4	ASSIEGDLATNEKLF
TRBV11-2	TRBJ1-2	ASSLGGGYT
TRBV4-3	TRBJ2-7	ASSQVGGVMVYEQY
TRBV28	TRBJ2-7	ASSSKVGTVGVYEQY
TRBV9	TRBJ2-1	ASSGGAGRYNEQF
TRBV7-2	TRBJ2-3	ASSVTSGGANTQY
TRBV6-1	TRBJ1-3	ASSAGPGNTIY
TRBV10-3	TRBJ2-7	APNLRGPSSYEQY
TRBV28	.	ASSWYRPSSSYEQY
TRBV15	TRBJ1-1	ATSRGAANTEAF
TRBV28	TRBJ1-5	ASRTGGVNQPQH
TRBV19	TRBJ2-6	ASSPGTGANLGANVLT
TRBV5-1	TRBJ1-4	ASSLAATNEKLF
TRBV29-1	TRBJ2-1	GTGGAGEQF
TRBV7-9	TRBJ2-5	ASSPGGRETQY
TRBV20-1	TRBJ2-1	SARVAGEF
TRBV28	TRBJ1-4	ASSFMGQGTNEKLF
TRBV27	TRBJ2-7	ASSRDSTYEQY
TRBV13	TRBJ2-1	ASSFQGLNEQF
TRBV9	TRBJ2-3	ASSLGQGPNTDTQY